This T cell receptor beta chain was found in a study of OX40 agonist ivuxolimab in advanced cancers. Method: immunoSEQ multiplex PCR; TCRdb's copy keeps in-frame clones and lacks some. Of roughly 60,000 clones listed, about 80% were seen once; the top ten hold around 2.1%. Germline V CDR1 and CDR2: SGHVS, FQNEAQ. V gave up 7 bases and J gave up 6 bases; unmatched junction bases: 5. The CDR3 length is 12 residues. Sample: CD4+ or CD8+ T cells sorted from blood, taken in a trial of the OX40 agonist ivuxolimab. The receptor was isolated from an adult with an advanced solid tumor such as melanoma, head and neck, liver or kidney cancer. The chain combines TRBV7-8 with TRBJ2-7; 8 nucleotides line up with TRBD1. DNA for the CDR3: TGTGCCAGCATGGACAGGGACGGCGAGCAGTACTTC. This encodes CASMDRDGEQYF.